This TCR beta chain was recovered during a study of patients and donors after allogeneic stem cell transplantation. This clonotype was seen ten or more times. A single record per CDR3 protein comes from TCRdb applying MiXCR to the RT-PCR reads. The sample has 400,000 to 500,000 distinct CDR3 sequences, roughly 17% seen once. This CDR3 has 14 amino acids. Germline-derived CDR1 and CDR2 are SQVTM and ANQGSEA. The V and J ends lost 6 bases and 0 bases, in that order; junction bases with no gene match: 3. The TCR originated in a human donor who was either an allogeneic HSCT recipient or a stem cell or donor lymphocyte infusion donor (not recorded which). It is not recorded whose cells these are; they may come from a transplant donor. This chain uses TRBV29-1 with TRBJ2-2; 8 nucleotides agree with TRBD2. The specimen sequenced was blood, either unsorted or a sorted T cell fraction (not recorded which). The CDR3 region is CSVHGGANTGELFF. The CDR3 nucleotides are TGCAGCGTCCACGGGGGGGCGAACACCGGGGAGCTGTTTTTT.